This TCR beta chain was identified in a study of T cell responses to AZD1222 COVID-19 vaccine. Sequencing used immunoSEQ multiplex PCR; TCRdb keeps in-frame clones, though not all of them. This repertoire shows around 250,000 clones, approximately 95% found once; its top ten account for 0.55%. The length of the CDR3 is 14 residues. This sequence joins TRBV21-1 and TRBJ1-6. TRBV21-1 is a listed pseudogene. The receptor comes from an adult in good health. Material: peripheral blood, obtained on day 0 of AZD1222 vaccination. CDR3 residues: CASTPITYNSPLHF. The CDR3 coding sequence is TGTGCCAGCACCCCTATCACCTATAATTCACCCCTCCACTTT.